The present T cell receptor beta chain was sequenced within a study of Ad26.COV2.S vaccination and SARS-CoV-2 variants. Study background: Intramuscularly, Ad26.COV2.S was given either once or twice, 56 days apart.

General study results and limits: Vaccinated individuals (as opposed to placebo recipients) had higher spike-specific TCR breadth.

Regarding this clone: Antigen specificity is unknown.

Treatment: about 20 received Ad26.COV2.S at low or high dose, single or two shots; about 5 received placebo; per-sample allocation not given. It was on day 63 after the first vaccine or placebo injection that samples were taken. An Ad26 vector was used to express Wuhan-strain SARS-CoV-2 spike as the vaccine. TCRdb's copy holds only in-frame clones and misses some; the assay was immunoSEQ multiplex PCR. The sample lists a few hundred thousand clones; approximately 90% were seen once. V lost 4 bases, J lost 8 bases, and 3 bases stayed unmatched. CDR1 and CDR2 from the germline V gene are SGHAT and FQNNGV. This CDR3 contains 14 residues.

V and J are TRBV11-2 and TRBJ2-1; TRBD2 matches 12 bases. Sequencing used peripheral blood, obtained in a trial of Ad26.COV2.S vaccine versus placebo. The clonotype comes from a person between 18 and 59 years old who received the Ad26.COV2.S COVID-19 vaccine or a placebo. Here the CDR3 DNA reads TGTGCCAGCAGCTCTAGCGGGAGGGTCTATGAGCAGTTCTTC. Protein product: CASSSSGRVYEQFF.